This T cell receptor beta chain was sequenced during a study of blood T cell repertoires in COVID-19. Study summary: Sites in the United States, Italy and Spain provided acute and convalescent COVID-19 samples. PBMCs, B-cell-depleted T cells, or T cells provided the cDNA or gDNA that made up the material.

Authors' analysis steps: Researchers report that nucleated cell counts were estimated from reference gene primer amplification. TCRdb keeps only in-frame clones here, not all; method: immunoSEQ multiplex PCR. V and J calls and clone size are as listed in that table; D and trimming were resolved from the DNA. The repertoire holds 120,000 to 150,000 clones, with around 87% as singletons. The sample taken for sequencing was peripheral blood. The sequence came from a man aged 80 or over with acute or convalescent COVID-19.

The CDR3 reads CASRSDRGSLNSPLHF. The CDR3 nucleotides read TGTGCCAGCAGGTCCGACAGGGGTTCTTTAAATTCACCCCTCCACTTT. V gene TRBV27 combines with J gene TRBJ1-6; 8 bases line up with TRBD1. V trimming: 6 bases; J trimming: 7 bases; junction bases outside the gene matches: 11. CDR3 length: 16 amino acids. Germline V gene data show CDR1 as MNHEY and CDR2 as SMNVEV (reference sequence).